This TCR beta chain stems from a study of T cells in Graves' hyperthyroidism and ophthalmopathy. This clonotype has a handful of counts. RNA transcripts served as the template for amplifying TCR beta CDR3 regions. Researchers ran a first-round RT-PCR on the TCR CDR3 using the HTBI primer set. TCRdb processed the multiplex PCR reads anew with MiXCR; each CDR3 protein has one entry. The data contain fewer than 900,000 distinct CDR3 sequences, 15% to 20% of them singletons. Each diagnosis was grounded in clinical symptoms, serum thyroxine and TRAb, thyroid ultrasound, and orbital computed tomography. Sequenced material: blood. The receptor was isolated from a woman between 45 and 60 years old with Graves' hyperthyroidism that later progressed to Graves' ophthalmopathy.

CDR3 region: CASSLELAGRAGELFF. DNA for the CDR3: TGTGCCAGCAGTCTGGAACTAGCGGGGCGGGCCGGGGAGCTGTTTTTT. The chain joins TRBV28 to TRBJ2-2, with TRBD2 matching 10 bases. There are 16 residues in the CDR3. CDR1 is MDHEN and CDR2 is SYDVKM in the germline V gene. V shed 5 bases and J 6 bases; nucleotides not matched to a gene: 9.